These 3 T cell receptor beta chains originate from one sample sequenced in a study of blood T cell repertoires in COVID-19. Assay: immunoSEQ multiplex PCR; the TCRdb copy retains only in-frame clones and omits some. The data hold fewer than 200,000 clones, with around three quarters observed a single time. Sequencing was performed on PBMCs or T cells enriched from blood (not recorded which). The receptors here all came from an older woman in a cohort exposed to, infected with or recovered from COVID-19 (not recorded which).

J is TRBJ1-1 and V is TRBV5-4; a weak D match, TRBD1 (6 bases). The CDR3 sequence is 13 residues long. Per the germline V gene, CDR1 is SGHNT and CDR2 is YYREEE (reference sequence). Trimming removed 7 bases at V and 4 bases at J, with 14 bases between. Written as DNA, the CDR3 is TGTGCCAGCCGGAAGGACAGCCCCACTGAAGCTTTCTTT. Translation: CASRKDSPTEAFF.

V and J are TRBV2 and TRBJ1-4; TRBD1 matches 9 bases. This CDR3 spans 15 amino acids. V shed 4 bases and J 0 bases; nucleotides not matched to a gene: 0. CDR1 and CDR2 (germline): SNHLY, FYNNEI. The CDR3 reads CASSGTGATNEKLFF. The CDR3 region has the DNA TGTGCCAGCAGTGGGACAGGGGCAACTAATGAAAAACTGTTTTTT.

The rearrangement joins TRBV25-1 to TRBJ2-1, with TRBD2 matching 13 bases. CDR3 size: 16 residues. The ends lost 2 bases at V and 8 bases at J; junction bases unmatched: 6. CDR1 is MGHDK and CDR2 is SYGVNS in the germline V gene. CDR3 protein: CASSETSGRAIHEQFF. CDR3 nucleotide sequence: TGTGCCAGCAGTGAAACTAGCGGGAGGGCCATCCATGAGCAGTTCTTC.